The 2 T cell receptor beta chains listed next were all sequenced from one sample in a study of blood T cell repertoires in COVID-19. Profiled with immunoSEQ multiplex PCR; TCRdb holds only in-frame clones, not every one. This sample has 300,000 to 400,000 clones, with approximately 90% found just once. The sequencing sample was made of peripheral blood. These receptors all come from a woman between 45 and 60 years old with active or convalescent COVID-19.

The chain carries TRBV5-1 and TRBJ2-1, with D uncertain. V was clipped by 2 bases and J by 1 base, with 10 bases between them. Germline CDR1 and CDR2: SGHRS and YFSETQ. This CDR3 has 15 residues. In DNA, the CDR3 is TGCGCCAGCAGCTTACAAGACAAATCCTACAATGAGCAGTTCTTC. Protein: CASSLQDKSYNEQFF.

V is TRBV30 and J is TRBJ1-2, with 9 positions matching TRBD1. V lost 5 bases and J lost 0; bases outside the gene matches: 10. CDR3 length: 16 residues. CDR1 and CDR2 (germline): GTSNPN, SVGIG (reference sequence). CDR3 in DNA: TGTGCCTGGTCCCCCCGGGACAGGGCCCCTAACTATGGCTACACCTTC. This codes for CAWSPRDRAPNYGYTF.